A single sample gave rise to the 17 T cell receptor beta chains below, sequenced in a study of blood T cells in healthy people across ages. Primed by a sample-barcoded 5' primer and a J-beta primer mix, a second PCR proceeded for 7 to 11 cycles. One entry per CDR3 protein results from TCRdb running MiXCR on the 5' RACE reads. Of 750,000 to 1,000,000 distinct CDR3 sequences in the sample, about 27% were seen once. This sample was shared with a second study, whose subject was T cells of mothers and their children.

Material: blood. These TCRs come from a woman aged 40 to 50 in good health.

In the case of this clonotype: This may arise from a read error, as a much more abundant clone is one base away. The chain is built from TRBV7-6 and TRBJ2-7; 14 positions agree with TRBD2. Germline V gene lookup returns CDR1 SGHVS and CDR2 FNYEAQ. Trimming at V came to 4 bases and at J to 7 bases, leaving 9 bases not matched to a gene. This CDR3 is built from 16 residues. Here the CDR3 DNA reads TGTGCCAGCAGCTCCCCCCTGACTAGCGGGGGGGGTGAGCAGTACTTC. It encodes CASSSPLTSGGGEQYF.

This clonotype was detected once. This sequence joins TRBV20-1 and TRBJ1-1; tentatively, D is TRBD1 (6 bases). Trimming took 6 bases from V and 2 from J, leaving 13 bases between them. The CDR3 is 13 residues long. Germline V gene sequence: CDR1 DFQATT, CDR2 SNEGSKA (reference sequence). CDR3 DNA sequence: TGCAGTGCGACGGGGGCGGGAAACACTGAAGCTTTCTTT. The encoded protein is CSATGAGNTEAFF.

This clonotype was recorded a few times. This sequence joins TRBV20-1 and TRBJ1-2; 9 bases align to TRBD1. J gave up 6 bases and V 0 bases, and 11 bases lay outside the gene matches. CDR1 is DFQATT and CDR2 is SNEGSKA in the germline V gene (reference sequence). The CDR3 is made up of 16 amino acids. The CDR3 spells CSARDDQPGQGNGYTF. CDR3 sequence (DNA): TGCAGTGCTAGAGACGACCAACCGGGACAGGGTAATGGCTACACCTTC.

Remarks on this clonotype: A much larger clonotype is one base distant, so this may be a read error. The J gene is TRBJ1-1, the V gene TRBV10-3, with TRBD1 matching 10 bases. Trimming cost V 3 bases and J 2 bases; bases outside gene matches: 9. The CDR3 has 17 amino acids. The germline V gene encodes CDR1 ENHRY and CDR2 SYGVKD. The CDR3 DNA reads as TGTGCCATCAGTGATCTAGGACAGGGGGTGGATAACACTGAAGCTTTCTTT. Translated: CAISDLGQGVDNTEAFF.

CDR3 sequence reads: CASSPYSRGFYEQYF. The CDR3 DNA follows: TGTGCCAGCAGCCCCTATAGCCGGGGGTTTTACGAGCAGTACTTC. The chain links TRBV7-2 to TRBJ2-5; TRBD2 might be the D (6 bases). The DNA end is a closer match to TRBJ2-7, so the J assignment may be wrong. Looked up from germline, CDR1 is SGHTA and CDR2 is FQGNSA. CDR3 size: 15 residues.

This clonotype occurred a few times. A junction end diverges from the germline sequence, so it may reflect a read error. The chain recombines TRBV7-7 with TRBJ2-1, with D uncertain. There are 16 residues in the CDR3. Per germline, CDR1 SSHAT and CDR2 FNYEAQ (reference sequence). CDR3: CASSHNRPPPYNEQFF. Here the CDR3 DNA reads TGTGCTAGCAGCCATAACAGACCACCACCCTACAATGAGCAGTTCTTC.

This clonotype was observed a handful of times. The chain uses TRBV6-5 and TRBJ1-1; D gene unclear. Deletions cut 10 bases from V and 2 bases from J, with 11 bases between. This CDR3 has 12 residues. CDR1 and CDR2 (germline): MNHEY, SVGAGI. In DNA form, the CDR3 reads TGTGCCACCGGACGGGGAAACACTGAAGCTTTCTTT. This codes for CATGRGNTEAFF.

In its sample, this clonotype was seen many times. This chain links TRBV12-3 or TRBV12-4 with TRBJ1-2; D is unresolved. Trimming cost V 5 bases and J 9 bases, with 16 bases left between them. This CDR3 is built from 13 residues. This chain's CDR3 is CASSAGGPARYTF. The CDR3 DNA follows: TGTGCCAGCAGTGCCGGCGGCCCAGCTCGCTACACCTTC.

This clonotype came up many times. The chain is built from TRBV4-2 and TRBJ2-7; 9 bases are a match to TRBD2. Unmatched junction bases numbered 13, after V lost 1 base and J lost 6 bases. Germline V gene lookup returns CDR1 LGHNA and CDR2 YNFKEQ. This CDR3 spans 17 amino acids. In DNA, the CDR3 is TGTGCCAGCAGCCAAGGGGGATTTAGCGGGGGCCCTGGCGAGCAGTACTTC. This encodes CASSQGGFSGGPGEQYF.

This clonotype was recorded many times. The chain carries TRBV5-1 and TRBJ1-1, with D possibly matching TRBD1 (6 bases). The CDR3 consists of 14 residues. The V gene lost 5 bases and the J gene lost 4 bases, with 15 bases spanning the gap. Germline lookup yields CDR1 SGHRS and CDR2 YFSETQ. The CDR3 reads CASRIQGGGTEAFF. The CDR3, as DNA: TGCGCCAGCAGAATACAGGGAGGTGGCACTGAAGCTTTCTTT.

The chain joins TRBV20-1 to TRBJ2-1; 16 bases match TRBD2. The V gene's germline CDR1 is DFQATT and CDR2 SNEGSKA (reference sequence). V lost 3 bases and J lost 6; bases outside the gene matches: 5. The CDR3 covers 16 residues. The CDR3 nucleotides read TGCAGTGCTAGCGGGACTAGCGGGAGGGGTGTCAATGAGCAGTTCTTC. Encoded protein: CSASGTSGRGVNEQFF.

In its sample, this clonotype was seen a few times. The chain recombines TRBV13 with TRBJ2-5; 8 bases map to TRBD2. Germline CDR1 and CDR2: PRHDT and FYEKMQ (reference sequence). The junction had 13 bases not matched to a gene; V was cut back by 3 bases and J by 1 base. The CDR3 length is 18 residues. CDR3 protein: CASSFRVSGDGSQETQYF. The CDR3 DNA sequence: TGTGCCAGCAGCTTCCGAGTTAGCGGGGACGGCTCCCAAGAGACCCAGTACTTC.

This clonotype was found a few times. The chain uses TRBV9 and TRBJ1-5; D remains ambiguous. Trimming took off 1 base at V and 4 bases at J, with 9 bases between the two ends. The CDR3 has 14 residues. Germline V gene sequence: CDR1 SGDLS, CDR2 YYNGEE. The chain's CDR3 is CASSVRPENQPQHF. Here the CDR3 DNA reads TGTGCCAGCAGCGTACGACCAGAGAATCAGCCCCAGCATTTT.

The chain couples TRBV7-2 to TRBJ1-1, with D uncertain. CDR1 and CDR2 from the germline V gene are SGHTA and FQGNSA. This CDR3 has 12 amino acids. Trimming shortened V by 2 bases and J by 7 bases, and 8 bases separated the two germline ends. The CDR3 is CASSLPVGEAFF. The CDR3, as DNA: TGTGCCAGCAGCTTACCGGTCGGTGAAGCTTTCTTT.

The gene calls are TRBV27 and TRBJ1-6, with 9 bases lining up with TRBD1. Trimming cost V 7 bases and J 7 bases; bases outside gene matches: 8. The CDR3 has 15 amino acids. Germline-derived CDR1 and CDR2 are MNHEY and SMNVEV (reference sequence). DNA for the CDR3: TGTGCCAGCACCTATACAGGGGGCGCGAATTCACCCCTCCACTTT. It translates to CASTYTGGANSPLHF.

This sequence joins TRBV5-6 and TRBJ2-1; a possible D gene is TRBD2 (5 bases). Germline V gene data show CDR1 as SGHDT and CDR2 as YYEEEE. The CDR3 extends over 15 amino acids. The ends were cut back, 0 bases at V and 7 bases at J, with 14 bases in the middle. This CDR3 reads CASSLGIGSGNEQFF. As DNA, the CDR3 is TGTGCCAGCAGCTTGGGCATAGGGAGTGGGAATGAGCAGTTCTTC.

A few counts support this clonotype. V and J are TRBV18 and TRBJ1-1, with 9 nucleotides matching TRBD1. J was trimmed by 7 bases and V by 1 base; bases with no gene match: 7. CDR1 KGHSH and CDR2 LQKENI come from the germline V gene. The CDR3 spans 15 residues. CDR3 protein: CASSPQTGGTDEAFF. The CDR3 coding sequence is TGTGCCAGCTCACCACAGACAGGGGGTACCGATGAAGCTTTCTTT.